These 2 T cell receptor beta chains came from one sample sequenced in a study of blood T cell repertoires in COVID-19. Profiling relied on immunoSEQ multiplex PCR, and the TCRdb table lists in-frame clones only, not all of them. The profile shows hundreds of thousands of clones, 80% to 90% of them singletons. The sequencing input was peripheral blood. The source is a woman under 30 with acute or convalescent COVID-19.

The rearrangement joins TRBV5-1 to TRBJ1-4; D gene uncertain. The CDR3 totals 14 residues. CDR1 and CDR2 from the germline V gene are SGHRS and YFSETQ. The V and J ends lost 1 base and 0 bases respectively, with 4 bases between them. In DNA, the CDR3 is TGCGCCAGCAGCTTGATATCAACTAATGAAAAACTGTTTTTT. It specifies CASSLISTNEKLFF.

This chain connects TRBV7-6 to TRBJ1-3; D may be TRBD1 (6 bases). V gave up 4 bases and J gave up 3 bases, with 16 bases separating them. The CDR3 is 16 residues long. The germline CDR1 and CDR2 sequences are SGHVS and FNYEAQ. The CDR3 is CASSSGEGGIGNTIYF. The DNA for the CDR3 is TGTGCCAGCAGCTCCGGAGAGGGGGGGATTGGAAACACCATATATTTT. Using reference TRBV7-6 and TRBJ1-3 for the parts outside the CDR3, the full variable domain is GAGVSQSPRYKVTKRGQDVALRCDPISGHVSLYWYRQALGQGPEFLTYFNYEAQQDKSGLPNDRFSAERPEGSISTLTIQRTEQRDSAMYRCASSSGEGGIGNTIYFGEGSWLTVV.